The TCR beta chain described here comes from a study of identifying expanded T cells in peripheral blood. Findings of the study overall: Differentially abundant clones: roughly 1.2 between replicates, just under 17 at roughly 15 days, 18 to 20 at four.

Here immunoSEQ multiplex PCR was the method, and the copy in TCRdb shows in-frame clones only, minus some. The sample shows around 100,000 clones, around nine tenths of them seen only once. Concerning this clone: Its antigen is unidentified.

With 3 bases removed from V and 4 bases from J, the gap between germline ends came to 9 bases. CDR1 and CDR2 from the germline V gene are MDHEN and SYDVKM. The CDR3 sequence is 13 residues long. Sequencing was done on a sample of blood. This chain connects TRBV28 to TRBJ2-5, with D possibly TRBD2 on 6 matching bases. The TCR was taken from a person aged 18 to 70 in good health. The CDR3 here is CASSLGLGETQYF. CDR3 DNA: TGTGCCAGCAGTTTGGGACTCGGAGAGACCCAGTACTTC.